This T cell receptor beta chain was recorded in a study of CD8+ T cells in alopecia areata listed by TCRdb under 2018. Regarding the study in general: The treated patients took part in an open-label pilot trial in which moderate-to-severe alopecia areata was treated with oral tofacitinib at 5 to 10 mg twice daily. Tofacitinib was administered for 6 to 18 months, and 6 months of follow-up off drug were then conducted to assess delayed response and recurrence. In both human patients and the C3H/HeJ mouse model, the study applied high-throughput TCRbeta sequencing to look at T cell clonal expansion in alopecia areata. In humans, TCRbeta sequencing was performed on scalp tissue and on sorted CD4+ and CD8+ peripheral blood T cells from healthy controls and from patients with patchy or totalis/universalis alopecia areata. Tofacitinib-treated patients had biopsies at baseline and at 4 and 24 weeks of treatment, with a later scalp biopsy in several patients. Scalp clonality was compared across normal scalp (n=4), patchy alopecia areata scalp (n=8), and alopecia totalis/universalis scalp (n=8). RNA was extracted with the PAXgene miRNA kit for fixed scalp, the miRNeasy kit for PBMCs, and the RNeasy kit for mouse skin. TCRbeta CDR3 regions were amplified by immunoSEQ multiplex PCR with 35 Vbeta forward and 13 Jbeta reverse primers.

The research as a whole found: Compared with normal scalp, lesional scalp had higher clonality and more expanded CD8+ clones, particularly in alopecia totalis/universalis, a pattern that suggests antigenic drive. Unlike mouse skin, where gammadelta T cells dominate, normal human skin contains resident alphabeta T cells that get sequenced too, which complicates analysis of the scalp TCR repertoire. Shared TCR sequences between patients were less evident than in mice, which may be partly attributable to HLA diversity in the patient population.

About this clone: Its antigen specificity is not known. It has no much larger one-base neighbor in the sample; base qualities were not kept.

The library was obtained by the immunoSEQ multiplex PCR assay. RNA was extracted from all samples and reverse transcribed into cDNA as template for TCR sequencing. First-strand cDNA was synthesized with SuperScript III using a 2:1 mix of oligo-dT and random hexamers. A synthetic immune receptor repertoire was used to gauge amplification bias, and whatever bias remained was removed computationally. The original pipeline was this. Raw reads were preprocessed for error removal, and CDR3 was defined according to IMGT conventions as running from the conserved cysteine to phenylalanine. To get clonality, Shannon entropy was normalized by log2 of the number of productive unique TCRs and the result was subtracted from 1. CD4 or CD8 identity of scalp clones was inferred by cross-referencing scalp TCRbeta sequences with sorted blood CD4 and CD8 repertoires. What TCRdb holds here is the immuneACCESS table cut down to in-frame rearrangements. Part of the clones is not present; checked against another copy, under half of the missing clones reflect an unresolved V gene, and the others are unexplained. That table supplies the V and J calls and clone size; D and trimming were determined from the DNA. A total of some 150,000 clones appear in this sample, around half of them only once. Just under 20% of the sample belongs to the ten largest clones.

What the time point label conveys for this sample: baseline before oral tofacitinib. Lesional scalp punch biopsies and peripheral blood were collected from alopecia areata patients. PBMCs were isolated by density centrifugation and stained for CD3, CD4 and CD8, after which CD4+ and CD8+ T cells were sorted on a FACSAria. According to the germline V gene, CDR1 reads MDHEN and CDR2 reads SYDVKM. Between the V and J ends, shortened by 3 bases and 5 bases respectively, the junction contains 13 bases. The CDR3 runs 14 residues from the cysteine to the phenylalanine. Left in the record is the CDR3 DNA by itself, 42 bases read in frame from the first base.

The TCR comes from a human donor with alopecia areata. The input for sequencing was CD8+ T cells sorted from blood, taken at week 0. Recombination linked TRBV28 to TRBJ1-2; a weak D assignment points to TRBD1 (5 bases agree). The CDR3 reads CASSFGEGIYGYTF. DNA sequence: TGTGCCAGCAGTTTCGGGGAGGGGATTTATGGCTACACCTTC.